The 6 T cell receptor beta chains in this list originate from one sample, sequenced in a study of tumor-infiltrating lymphocytes in glioblastoma multiforme. TCR beta libraries were built from RNA through three nested multiplex PCR rounds using modified ARM-PCR. From the multiplex PCR reads, TCRdb called clonotypes with MiXCR, one entry per CDR3 protein. Altogether fewer than 11,000 distinct CDR3 sequences are present, roughly two thirds being singletons, with the ten largest covering about 30%. The sample was brain tumor tissue. These receptors all come from a male donor with glioblastoma.

As for this clonotype: This may stem from a read error, because a much larger clone lies one nucleotide away. The V and J genes are TRBV7-3 and TRBJ2-3, with TRBD2 matching over 9 bases. V shed 2 bases, J shed 10 bases, and the junction held 13 bases outside the gene matches. This CDR3 region has 16 residues. CDR1 SGHTA and CDR2 FQGTGA come from the germline V gene. The CDR3 loop is CASSLFGSGSGNAQYF. The CDR3 DNA sequence: TGTGCCAGCAGCTTATTTGGTAGCGGGAGCGGGAATGCGCAGTATTTT.

Turning to this clonotype: The germline gene is not matched at one end of the junction; a read error may be the cause. The chain recombines TRBV28 with TRBJ2-3; TRBD2 agrees at 7 bases. The CDR3 loop spans 15 amino acids. In germline, CDR1 is MDHEN, CDR2 SYDVKM. The CDR3 is CAISPPSGLTDTQYF. CDR3 nucleotides: TGTGCCATCAGTCCCCCTAGCGGCCTCACAGATACGCAATATTTT.

The CDR3 DNA reads as TGTGCCAGCAGCGTCCAGACCTCCAGGACAGATACGCAGTATTTT. This sequence encodes CASSVQTSRTDTQYF. J is TRBJ2-3 and V is TRBV6-5; D is unclear. Germline V gene data show CDR1 as MNHEY and CDR2 as SVGAGI. The CDR3 is 15 amino acids. Trimming removed 6 bases at V and 3 bases at J, with 16 bases between.

This clonotype was detected only a few times. The conserved closing phenylalanine or tryptophan is absent in this CDR3, likely reflecting a read error. The chain recombines TRBV28 with TRBJ2-3; 7 nucleotides align to TRBD2. Per the germline V gene, CDR1 is MDHEN and CDR2 is SYDVKM. The CDR3 totals 15 residues. Here the CDR3 DNA reads TGCGCCAGCAGTCCCCCTAGCGGCCTCACAGATACGCAGTATTTG. It yields the protein CASSPPSGLTDTQYL.

Of note for this clonotype: A junction end diverges from the germline sequence, so it may reflect a read error. This chain connects TRBV11-2 to TRBJ2-3; possibly TRBD2 for D (6 bases). This CDR3 has 14 amino acids. CDR1 is SGHAT, CDR2 FQNNGV, per germline. The CDR3 loop reads CASSLLTGEDTQYF. The CDR3 DNA reads TGTGCCAGCAGCTTACTAACGGGGGAGGATACGCAGTACTTT.

The table lists this clonotype with many counts. CDR3 sequence (DNA): TGTGCCAGTAGTTCTCAGGGAGGGTTCGATGAGCAGTTCTTC. Its protein product is CASSSQGGFDEQFF. The chain is built from TRBV19 and TRBJ2-1; 7 bases are shared with TRBD2. The germline CDR1 and CDR2 sequences are LNHDA and SQIVND (reference sequence). This CDR3 is 14 amino acids long. V lost 5 bases to trimming and J lost 8 bases; unmatched junction nucleotides: 9. The complete variable domain, with remaining parts taken from reference TRBV19 and TRBJ2-1, reads DGGITQSPKYLFRKEGQNVTLSCEQNLNHDAMYWYRQDPGQGLRLIYYSQIVNDFQKGDIAEGYSVSREKKESFPLTVTSAQKNPTAFYLCASSSQGGFDEQFFGPGTRLTVL.